Below are 18 T cell receptor beta chains sequenced from a single sample in a study of response to subunit inactivated influenza vaccine. In TCRdb, the RT-PCR reads were re-called with MiXCR into one record per CDR3 protein. The sample lists 500,000 to 600,000 distinct CDR3 sequences, approximately 17% occurring once. Sequenced here: CD4+ T cells sorted from PBMCs, sampled approximately 25 months after vaccination. These receptors were collected from a man between 50 and 69 years old who received an inactivated influenza vaccine.

CDR3 loop: CASRRDRTAQPQHF. DNA of the CDR3: TGCGCCAGCAGGCGGGACAGGACGGCCCAGCCCCAGCATTTT. V is TRBV5-1 and J is TRBJ1-5; 8 bases line up with TRBD1. The germline CDR1 and CDR2 sequences are SGHRS and YFSETQ. With 5 bases clipped from V and 7 bases from J, the junction kept 8 bases outside the gene matches. The length of the CDR3 is 14 residues.

This clonotype was seen more than once but under ten times. This chain uses TRBV29-1 with TRBJ2-7, with D unresolved. Germline values: CDR1 SQVTM, CDR2 ANQGSEA. The CDR3 has 15 residues. The germline V and J ends were trimmed by 1 base and 1 base, with 14 bases remaining between them. The CDR3 protein is CSVEVMQPKSYEQYF. In nucleotides, the CDR3 is TGCAGCGTTGAAGTGATGCAGCCTAAGTCCTACGAGCAGTACTTC.

The chain recombines TRBV19 with TRBJ2-1; TRBD2 matches at 14 bases. The CDR3 totals 17 residues. The trim removed 5 bases at V and 0 bases at J, leaving 3 bases unmatched. Germline-derived CDR1 and CDR2 are LNHDA and SQIVND (reference sequence). For the CDR3, the DNA is TGTGCCAGTAGTCTGACTAGCGGGAGGGCCTCCTACAATGAGCAGTTCTTC. It codes for CASSLTSGRASYNEQFF.

The chain has TRBV7-2 and TRBJ2-7, with D hard to call. V was pared by 4 bases and J by 0 bases, with 13 bases between. CDR3 length equals 15 residues. Germline loops: CDR1 SGHTA, CDR2 FQGNSA. Here the CDR3 reads CASSSPGFFSYEQYF. CDR3 sequence (DNA): TGTGCCAGCAGCTCCCCAGGATTTTTCTCCTACGAGCAGTACTTC.

There are a few counts of this clonotype. CDR3: CASSPWRGGANTGELFF. In DNA, the CDR3 is TGTGCCAGCAGCCCCTGGCGGGGCGGGGCGAACACCGGGGAGCTGTTTTTT. This sequence joins TRBV7-3 and TRBJ2-2; possible D gene TRBD2, 6 bases. V was cut by 5 bases and J by 0 bases, with 16 bases left in between. Germline CDR1 reads SGHTA; CDR2 reads FQGTGA. There are 17 residues in the CDR3.

There are a few counts of this clonotype. The chain recombines TRBV5-1 with TRBJ2-7; 7 nucleotides agree with TRBD2. Germline loops: CDR1 SGHRS, CDR2 YFSETQ. J was trimmed by 0 bases and V by 7 bases; bases with no gene match: 7. This CDR3 is built from 14 residues. This CDR3 reads CASRDGTNSYEQYF. CDR3 sequence (DNA): TGCGCCAGCCGTGACGGGACTAACTCCTACGAGCAGTACTTC. Looking up the rest from reference TRBV5-1 and TRBJ2-7 gives the full variable domain: KAGVTQTPRYLIKTRGQQVTLSCSPISGHRSVSWYQQTPGQGLQFLFEYFSETQRNKGNFPGRFSGRQFSNSRSEMNVSTLELGDSALYLCASRDGTNSYEQYFGPGTRLTVT.

The table lists this clonotype with a few counts. The chain uses TRBV7-2 and TRBJ1-2; 12 nucleotides match TRBD1. CDR1 SGHTA and CDR2 FQGNSA come from the germline V gene. V dropped 1 base and J dropped 3; count of bases not matched to a gene: 3. The CDR3 is 16 amino acids. The CDR3 DNA follows: TGTGCCAGCAGCTTAGTGGGGACAGGGGGCGACTATGGCTACACCTTC. Its protein product is CASSLVGTGGDYGYTF.

This clonotype showed up many times. The rearrangement joins TRBV12-3 or TRBV12-4 to TRBJ1-1; D call uncertain. This CDR3 comprises 14 residues. V was clipped by 6 bases and J by 1 base, with 12 bases between them. CDR3 amino acids: CASSPTARNTEAFF. CDR3 coding DNA: TGTGCCAGCAGCCCTACCGCCAGGAACACTGAAGCTTTCTTT.

This clonotype was seen more than once but under ten times. This CDR3 is CASKEVNYGYTF. Here the CDR3 DNA reads TGTGCCAGCAAGGAAGTAAACTATGGCTACACCTTC. The chain is built from TRBV6-2 or TRBV6-3 and TRBJ1-2; D is ambiguous. The V end lost 7 bases, the J end lost 2 bases, and 8 bases lay between the germline ends. CDR1 is MNHEY and CDR2 is SVGEGT in the germline V gene. This CDR3 contains 12 residues.

This sequence joins TRBV6-5 and TRBJ2-3; D gene uncertain. The CDR3 contains 17 residues. Trimming removed 2 bases from V and 1 base from J, with 16 bases in between. Germline lookup yields CDR1 MNHEY and CDR2 SVGAGI. The CDR3 loop reads CASSYGKRVLGTDTQYF. CDR3 nucleotides: TGTGCCAGCAGTTACGGTAAAAGGGTCCTAGGCACAGATACGCAGTATTTT.

The genes are TRBV14 and TRBJ2-2, with D uncertain. The CDR3 runs to 16 residues. Trimming stripped 4 bases from V and 8 bases from J, with 20 bases between. CDR1 SGHDN and CDR2 FVKESK come from the germline V gene. The CDR3 DNA sequence: TGTGCCAGCAGCCTGCTCGAGACCCTCCCCACAGGGGAGCTGTTTTTT. Amino acids: CASSLLETLPTGELFF. Using reference TRBV14 and TRBJ2-2 for the parts outside the CDR3, the full variable domain is EAGVTQFPSHSVIEKGQTVTLRCDPISGHDNLYWYRRVMGKEIKFLLHFVKESKQDESGMPNNRFLAERTGGTYSTLKVQPAELEDSGVYFCASSLLETLPTGELFFGEGSRLTVL.

This clonotype was counted a few times. At one end the junction does not follow the germline gene, possibly because of a read error. The V and J genes are TRBV7-9 and TRBJ2-1; tentative D call: TRBD2 (6 bases). The CDR3 loop spans 15 amino acids. Germline V gene data show CDR1 as SEHNR and CDR2 as FQNEAQ (reference sequence). The CDR3: CAGSSPGLGRNEQFF. DNA of the CDR3: TGTGCCGGCAGCTCCCCGGGCCTAGGGAGGAATGAGCAGTTCTTC. The variable domain in full, completed from reference TRBV7-9 and TRBJ2-1, reads DTGVSQNPRHKITKRGQNVTFRCDPISEHNRLYWYRQTLGQGPEFLTYFQNEAQLEKSRLLSDRFSAERPKGSFSTLEIQRTEQGDSAMYLCAGSSPGLGRNEQFFGPGTRLTVL.

V gene TRBV10-3 combines with J gene TRBJ2-2; no clear D gene. Trimming shortened V by 3 bases and J by 6 bases, and 11 bases separated the two germline ends. Germline assignment: CDR1 ENHRY and CDR2 SYGVKD. This CDR3 spans 14 amino acids. The CDR3 nucleotides read TGTGCCATCAGTGATGGGGTGACGGCCGGGGAGCTGTTTTTT. Its protein product is CAISDGVTAGELFF.

This clonotype was found a few times. The chain is built from TRBV5-1 and TRBJ2-2; D gene uncertain. Germline CDR1 and CDR2: SGHRS and YFSETQ. The V and J ends lost 4 bases and 1 base respectively, with 14 bases between them. There are 16 residues in the CDR3. CDR3 amino acids: CASSLELRVNTGELFF. The CDR3 bases are TGCGCCAGCAGCCTGGAATTAAGGGTGAACACCGGGGAGCTGTTTTTT.

The chain employs TRBV20-1 and TRBJ2-7; 9 bases line up with TRBD1. V lost 1 base to trimming and J lost 1 base; unmatched junction nucleotides: 2. CDR3 length: 14 residues. CDR1 and CDR2 from the germline V gene are DFQATT and SNEGSKA (reference sequence). CDR3 sequence (DNA): TGCAGTGCTAGAGCGGGACAGGGTTCCTACGAGCAGTACTTC. This sequence encodes CSARAGQGSYEQYF.

The V gene is TRBV7-6, the J gene TRBJ2-5; no clear D gene. This CDR3 comprises 16 residues. The V gene's germline CDR1 is SGHVS and CDR2 FNYEAQ. Between the trimmed V and J ends, which lost 1 base and 5 bases, there was a span of 17 bases. Here the CDR3 DNA reads TGTGCCAGCAGCTTAGGGGGTGGGTCCGGGCGTGAGACCCAGTACTTC. This translates into CASSLGGGSGRETQYF.

In its sample, this clonotype was seen a few times. J is TRBJ2-2 and V is TRBV28; D call uncertain. The CDR3 totals 13 residues. Germline V lookup: CDR1 MDHEN, CDR2 SYDVKM. The ends were cut back, 5 bases at V and 4 bases at J, with 8 bases in the middle. CDR3 protein: CASSHMGTGELFF. The CDR3 region has the DNA TGTGCCAGCAGTCACATGGGCACCGGGGAGCTGTTTTTT.

The gene calls are TRBV6-2 or TRBV6-3 and TRBJ2-7, with TRBD2 matching 13 bases. CDR1 is MNHEY and CDR2 is SVGEGT in the germline V gene. This CDR3 comprises 15 residues. J gave up 4 bases and V 5 bases, and 5 bases lay outside the gene matches. The DNA of the CDR3 is TGTGCCAGCAGTCAACTGGGACTAGCGGGATACGAGCAGTACTTC. It is translated as CASSQLGLAGYEQYF.